A selection of T cell receptor beta chains follows, all from one sample in a study of cytomegalovirus exposure and HLA in healthy donors. TCRdb's copy holds only in-frame clones and misses some; the assay was immunoSEQ multiplex PCR. The sample yields roughly 100,000 clones, 83% seen once. Material: PBMCs. These receptors were taken from a man between 18 and 35 years old in good health and CMV-seronegative. Both conserved end residues are part of each CDR3. The order of the fields is J gene, clone size, V gene, D gene, CDR3 protein, CDR3 DNA. The D gene is left open where the match is weak. Some rows have no size entry. The others give once, few or many, or a class for an expanded clone.

j_call: TRBJ2-7
clone_size: -
v_call: TRBV2
d_call: TRBD2
cdr3_aa: CASSEGLAGSEQYF
cdr3_nt: TGTGCCAGCAGTGAAGGACTAGCGGGATCCGAGCAGTACTTC

j_call: TRBJ1-3
clone_size: -
v_call: TRBV7-2
d_call: -
cdr3_aa: CASNLWGPRENTIYF
cdr3_nt: TGTGCCAGCAATCTATGGGGTCCGCGGGAAAACACCATATATTTT

j_call: TRBJ2-1
clone_size: -
v_call: TRBV7-2
d_call: -
cdr3_aa: CASSQLETYNEQFF
cdr3_nt: TGTGCCAGCAGCCAACTAGAAACCTACAATGAGCAGTTCTTC

j_call: TRBJ2-3
clone_size: -
v_call: TRBV5-1
d_call: TRBD1
cdr3_aa: CASSLAVGQGATDTQYF
cdr3_nt: TGCGCCAGCAGCTTGGCCGTAGGACAGGGGGCCACAGATACGCAGTATTTT

j_call: TRBJ2-7
clone_size: -
v_call: TRBV5-1
d_call: -
cdr3_aa: CASRSGLADFYEQYF
cdr3_nt: TGCGCCAGCAGATCCGGTTTAGCGGACTTCTACGAGCAGTACTTC

j_call: TRBJ1-2
clone_size: once
v_call: TRBV29-1
d_call: -
cdr3_aa: CSVGRLSPTPYGYTF
cdr3_nt: TGCAGCGTTGGCAGGCTCAGCCCCACTCCCTATGGCTACACCTTC

j_call: TRBJ2-7
clone_size: -
v_call: TRBV15
d_call: -
cdr3_aa: CATSRDRSGSSEQYF
cdr3_nt: TGTGCCACCAGCAGAGATCGGTCAGGGTCAAGCGAGCAGTACTTC

j_call: TRBJ2-7
clone_size: -
v_call: TRBV19
d_call: TRBD1
cdr3_aa: CASSIDIPGQGSYEQYF
cdr3_nt: TGTGCCAGTAGTATAGATATCCCGGGACAGGGGTCCTACGAGCAGTACTTC

j_call: TRBJ2-3
clone_size: -
v_call: TRBV5-1
d_call: TRBD1
cdr3_aa: CASSLTGVGDTQYF
cdr3_nt: TGCGCCAGCAGCTTAACAGGGGTAGGAGATACGCAGTATTTT

j_call: TRBJ2-3
clone_size: -
v_call: TRBV5-1
d_call: TRBD2
cdr3_aa: CASSRTVGLALDTQYF
cdr3_nt: TGCGCCAGCAGCCGGACGGTGGGACTAGCGCTAGATACGCAGTATTTT

j_call: TRBJ1-1
clone_size: -
v_call: TRBV7-8
d_call: -
cdr3_aa: CASSLALPWTEAFF
cdr3_nt: TGTGCCAGCAGCTTAGCACTCCCCTGGACTGAAGCTTTCTTT

j_call: TRBJ2-2
clone_size: -
v_call: TRBV27
d_call: -
cdr3_aa: CASSLSGGELFF
cdr3_nt: TGTGCCAGCTCCCTCTCGGGAGGGGAGCTGTTTTTT

j_call: TRBJ2-7
clone_size: -
v_call: TRBV29-1
d_call: TRBD1
cdr3_aa: CSVGTGYGEQYF
cdr3_nt: TGCAGCGTTGGGACAGGATATGGCGAGCAGTACTTC

j_call: TRBJ1-1
clone_size: -
v_call: TRBV14
d_call: TRBD1
cdr3_aa: CASSRGGGTEAFF
cdr3_nt: TGTGCCAGCAGCCGAGGGGGCGGCACTGAAGCTTTCTTT

j_call: TRBJ1-5
clone_size: once
v_call: TRBV6-5
d_call: TRBD1
cdr3_aa: CASSYSDRGNQPQHF
cdr3_nt: TGTGCCAGCAGTTACTCGGACAGGGGTAATCAGCCCCAGCATTTT

j_call: TRBJ2-2
clone_size: -
v_call: TRBV7-2
d_call: TRBD2
cdr3_aa: CASTGSGRARTGELFF
cdr3_nt: TGTGCCAGCACCGGAAGCGGGAGGGCGAGAACCGGGGAGCTGTTTTTT

j_call: TRBJ2-5
clone_size: -
v_call: TRBV4-3
d_call: -
cdr3_aa: CASSQDGGREQETQYF
cdr3_nt: TGCGCCAGCAGCCAAGATGGGGGGAGAGAACAAGAGACCCAGTACTTC

j_call: TRBJ2-1
clone_size: -
v_call: TRBV7-9
d_call: -
cdr3_aa: CASSLMGAGSEQFF
cdr3_nt: TGTGCCAGCAGCTTAATGGGGGCAGGTAGTGAGCAGTTCTTC

j_call: TRBJ2-3
clone_size: few
v_call: TRBV30
d_call: -
cdr3_aa: CAWSPMDTQYF
cdr3_nt: TGTGCCTGGAGCCCAATGGATACGCAGTATTTT

j_call: TRBJ1-4
clone_size: once
v_call: TRBV11-2
d_call: -
cdr3_aa: CASSLLRTVNEKLFF
cdr3_nt: TGTGCCAGCAGCTTACTTCGAACAGTTAATGAAAAACTGTTTTTT

j_call: TRBJ1-4
clone_size: -
v_call: TRBV20-1
d_call: -
cdr3_aa: CSARVKRKTVF
cdr3_nt: TGCAGTGCTAGAGTCAAGCGAAAAACTGTTTTT

j_call: TRBJ1-1
clone_size: -
v_call: TRBV10-3
d_call: TRBD1
cdr3_aa: CARSRDRNTEAFF
cdr3_nt: TGTGCCAGATCCCGGGACAGGAACACTGAAGCTTTCTTT

j_call: TRBJ1-3
clone_size: once
v_call: TRBV6-6
d_call: -
cdr3_aa: CASRSGGSGNTIYF
cdr3_nt: TGTGCCAGCCGTTCGGGGGGCTCTGGAAACACCATATATTTT

j_call: TRBJ1-1
clone_size: few
v_call: TRBV4-3
d_call: -
cdr3_aa: CASSQDLTLRGTEAFF
cdr3_nt: TGCGCCAGCAGCCAAGATCTCACTTTACGAGGGACTGAAGCTTTCTTT

j_call: TRBJ2-4
clone_size: few
v_call: TRBV5-6
d_call: -
cdr3_aa: CASSPGSNIQYF
cdr3_nt: TGTGCCAGCAGCCCGGGATCTAACATTCAGTACTTC

j_call: TRBJ1-1
clone_size: -
v_call: TRBV29-1
d_call: TRBD1
cdr3_aa: CSVTTGGMNTEAFF
cdr3_nt: TGCAGCGTGACGACAGGGGGAATGAACACTGAAGCTTTCTTT

j_call: TRBJ1-5
clone_size: -
v_call: TRBV27
d_call: TRBD1
cdr3_aa: CASSGRGRGNQPQHF
cdr3_nt: TGTGCCAGCAGTGGAAGGGGGCGCGGCAATCAGCCCCAGCATTTT

j_call: TRBJ2-7
clone_size: few
v_call: TRBV19
d_call: TRBD1
cdr3_aa: CASSTIGQGAYEQYF
cdr3_nt: TGTGCCAGTAGTACCATCGGACAGGGGGCCTACGAGCAGTACTTC

j_call: TRBJ2-7
clone_size: few
v_call: TRBV4-3
d_call: TRBD2
cdr3_aa: CASSQERAGFYEQYF
cdr3_nt: TGCGCCAGCAGCCAAGAACGAGCGGGGTTCTACGAGCAGTACTTC